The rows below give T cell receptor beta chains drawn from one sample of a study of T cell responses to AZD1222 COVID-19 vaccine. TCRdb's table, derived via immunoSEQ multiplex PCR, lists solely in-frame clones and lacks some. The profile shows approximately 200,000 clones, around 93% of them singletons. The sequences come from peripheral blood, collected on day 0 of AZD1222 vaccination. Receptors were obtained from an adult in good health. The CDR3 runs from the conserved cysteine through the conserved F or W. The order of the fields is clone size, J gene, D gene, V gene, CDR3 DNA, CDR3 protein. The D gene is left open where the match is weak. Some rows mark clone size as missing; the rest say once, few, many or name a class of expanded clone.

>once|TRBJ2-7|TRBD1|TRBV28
TGTGCCAGCTCTTGGGCGGGACAGGGGATCTACGAGCAGTACTTC
CASSWAGQGIYEQYF
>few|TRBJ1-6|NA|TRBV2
TGTGCCAGCAGTCATACAGGGAGAAGATATAATTCACCCCTCCACTTT
CASSHTGRRYNSPLHF
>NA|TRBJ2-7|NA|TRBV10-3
TGTGCCATCAGTGAGGGGGCGTACGAGCAGTACTTC
CAISEGAYEQYF
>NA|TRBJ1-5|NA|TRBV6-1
TGTGCCAGCAGTGTTAATCAGCCCCAGCATTTT
CASSVNQPQHF
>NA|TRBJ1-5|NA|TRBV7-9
TGTGCCAGCAGCTCGGCCGGGACACGGGGCCCTCAGCCCCAGCATTTT
CASSSAGTRGPQPQHF
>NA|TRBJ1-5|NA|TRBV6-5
TGTGCCGGGGGACAACGCCAGCCCCAGCATTTT
CAGGQRQPQHF
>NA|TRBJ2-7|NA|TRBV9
TGTGCCAGCAGCGTAGGGGAACAATACGAGCAGTACTTC
CASSVGEQYEQYF
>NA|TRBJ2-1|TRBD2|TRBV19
TGTGCCAGTAGTATCCGACGAGCGGGGGAGCAGTTCTTC
CASSIRRAGEQFF
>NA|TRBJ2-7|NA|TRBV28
TGTGCCAGTGTCGGGCAGGGGAACCACGAGCAGTACTTC
CASVGQGNHEQYF
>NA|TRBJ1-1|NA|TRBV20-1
TGCAGTGCTAGTTGGCGGGGTTCATCCACTGAAGCTTTCTTT
CSASWRGSSTEAFF
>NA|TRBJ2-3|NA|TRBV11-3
TGTGCCAGCAGCTTAGGGACGGGGCCCACAGATACGCAGTATTTT
CASSLGTGPTDTQYF
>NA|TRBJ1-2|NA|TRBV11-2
TGTGCCAGCAGCTTAGTGGATGGGGCCTATGGCTACACCTTC
CASSLVDGAYGYTF
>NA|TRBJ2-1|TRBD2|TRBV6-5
TGTGCCAGCAGCAATAGCGGGAGGATCTCTGAGCAGTTCTTC
CASSNSGRISEQFF
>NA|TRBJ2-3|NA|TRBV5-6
TGTGCCAGCAGCACGCCCGGGACGCAGTATTTT
CASSTPGTQYF
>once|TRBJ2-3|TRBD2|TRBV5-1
TGCGCCAGCAGCTCCGGGACTAGCGGGAGGGCCATAGATACGCAGTATTTT
CASSSGTSGRAIDTQYF
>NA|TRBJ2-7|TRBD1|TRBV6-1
TGTGCCAGCAGTGTAGGGGGGACAGGGGGCATCCTATACGAGCAGTACTTC
CASSVGGTGGILYEQYF
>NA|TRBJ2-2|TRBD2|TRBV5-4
TGTGCCAGCAGCCTGGGACTAGCGGGAGGTGCCGGGGAGCTGTTTTTT
CASSLGLAGGAGELFF
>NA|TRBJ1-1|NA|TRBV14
TGTGCCAGCAGCCAAGATACGGCGTCCCCCGAAGCTTTCTTT
CASSQDTASPEAFF
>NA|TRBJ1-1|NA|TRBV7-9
TGTGCCAGCAGCCCCGTGCAGGGGATGGAGTCTGAAGCTTTCTTT
CASSPVQGMESEAFF
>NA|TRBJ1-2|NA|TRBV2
TGTGCCAGCACCCGGGTCCGGGACTATGGCTACACCTTC
CASTRVRDYGYTF
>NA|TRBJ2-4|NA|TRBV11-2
TGTGCCAGCAGCCTCGAACGGTCTAGCGAAAACATTCAGTACTTC
CASSLERSSENIQYF
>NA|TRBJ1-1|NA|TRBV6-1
TGTGCCAGCAGTGGACCCCCAGGGACAACGAACACTGAAGCTTTCTTT
CASSGPPGTTNTEAFF
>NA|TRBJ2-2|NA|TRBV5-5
TGTGCCAGCAGCATTGTAGGGGTTGGAGCCGCGAACACCGGGGAGCTGTTTTTT
CASSIVGVGAANTGELFF
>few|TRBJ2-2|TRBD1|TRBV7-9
TGTGCCAGCGTCCTACGGGACAGCTTGGCCGGGGAGCTGTTTTTT
CASVLRDSLAGELFF
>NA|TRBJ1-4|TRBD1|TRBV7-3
TGTGCCAGCAGCTGGCTGATACGACCGGGACAGGGTGGGGAAAAACTGTTTTTT
CASSWLIRPGQGGEKLFF
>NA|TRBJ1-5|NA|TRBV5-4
TGTGCCAGCAGCTTAGGGGACAATCAGCCCCAGCATTTT
CASSLGDNQPQHF
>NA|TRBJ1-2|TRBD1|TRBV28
TGTGCCGCGGGAAGGGGGCTCAGCTATGGCTACACCTTC
CAAGRGLSYGYTF
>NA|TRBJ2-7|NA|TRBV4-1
TGCGCCAGCAGCCAAGAAAATTGGGCTAGCTACGAGCAGTACTTC
CASSQENWASYEQYF
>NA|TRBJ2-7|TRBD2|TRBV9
TGTGCCAGCAGCGTAGATCGGGGGGGGATCTACGAGCAGTACTTC
CASSVDRGGIYEQYF
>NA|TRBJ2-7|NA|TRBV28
TGTGCCAGCAGCCCCTCCGGCTCCTACGAGCAGTACTTC
CASSPSGSYEQYF
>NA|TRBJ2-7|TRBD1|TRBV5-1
TGCGCCAGCAGCTTGGGGACAGGACAACAACAGTACTTC
CASSLGTGQQQYF
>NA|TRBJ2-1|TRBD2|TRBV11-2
TGTGCCAGCAGCCCGGGGACTAGCGGGATTTCAGCTCGCCACAATGAGCAGTTCTTC
CASSPGTSGISARHNEQFF
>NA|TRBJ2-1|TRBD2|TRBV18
TGTGCCAGCTCACCTCAGAGTAGCGGGAGCCCCCACAATGAGCAGTTCTTC
CASSPQSSGSPHNEQFF